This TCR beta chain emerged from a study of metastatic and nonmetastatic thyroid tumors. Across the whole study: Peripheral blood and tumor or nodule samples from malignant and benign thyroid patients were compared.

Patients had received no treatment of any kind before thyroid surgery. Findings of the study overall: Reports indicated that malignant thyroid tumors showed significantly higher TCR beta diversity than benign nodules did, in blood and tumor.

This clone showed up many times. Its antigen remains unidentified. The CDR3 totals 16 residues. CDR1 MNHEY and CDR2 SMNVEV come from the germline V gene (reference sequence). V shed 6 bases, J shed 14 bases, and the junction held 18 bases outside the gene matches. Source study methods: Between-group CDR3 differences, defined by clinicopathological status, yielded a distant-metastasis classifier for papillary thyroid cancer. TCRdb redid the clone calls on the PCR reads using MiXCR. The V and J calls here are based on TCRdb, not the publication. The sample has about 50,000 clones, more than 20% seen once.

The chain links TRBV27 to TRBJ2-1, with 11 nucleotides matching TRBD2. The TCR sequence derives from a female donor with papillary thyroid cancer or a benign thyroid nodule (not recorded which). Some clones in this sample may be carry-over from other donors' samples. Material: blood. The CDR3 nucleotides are TGTGCCAGCAGATCCCCCACTAGCGGGAGAGCCCCGAAGGAGTTCTTC. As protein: CASRSPTSGRAPKEFF.